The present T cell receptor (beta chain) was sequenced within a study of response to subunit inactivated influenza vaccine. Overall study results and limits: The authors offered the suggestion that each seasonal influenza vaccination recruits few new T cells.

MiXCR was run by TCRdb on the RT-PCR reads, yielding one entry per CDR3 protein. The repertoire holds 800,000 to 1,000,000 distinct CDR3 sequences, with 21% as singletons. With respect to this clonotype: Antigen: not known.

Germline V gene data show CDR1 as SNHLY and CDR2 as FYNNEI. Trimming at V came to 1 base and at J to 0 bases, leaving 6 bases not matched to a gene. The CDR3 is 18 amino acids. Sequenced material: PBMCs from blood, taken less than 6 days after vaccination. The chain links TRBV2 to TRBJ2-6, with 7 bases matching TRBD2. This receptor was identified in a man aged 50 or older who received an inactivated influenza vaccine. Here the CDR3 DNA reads TGTGCCAGCAGTGAAGGGCTAGCGGACCCCTCTGGGGCCAACGTCCTGACTTTC. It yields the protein CASSEGLADPSGANVLTF.